The 18 T cell receptor beta chains below come from one sample, sequenced in a study of blood T cell repertoires in COVID-19. The protocol was immunoSEQ multiplex PCR, while the TCRdb copy is restricted to in-frame clones and leaves out a portion. The repertoire holds about 81,000 clones, with 82% as singletons. The sequenced sample was peripheral blood. These receptor sequences come from a man in his 60s with acute or convalescent COVID-19.

This chain links TRBV3-1 (or the pseudogene TRBV3-2) with TRBJ1-6; D may be TRBD1 (6 bases). The V gene's germline CDR1 is LGHDT and CDR2 YNNKEL (reference sequence). The ends were cut back, 3 bases at V and 10 bases at J, with 16 bases in the middle. This CDR3 is built from 15 residues. The DNA of the CDR3 is TGTGCCAGCAGCCAGGCCGGGACAAGGACCTCACCCCTCCACTTT. Its protein is CASSQAGTRTSPLHF.

V and J are TRBV19 and TRBJ1-1; D uncertain. The CDR3 extends over 15 amino acids. CDR1 is LNHDA and CDR2 is SQIVND in the germline V gene (reference sequence). V gave up 8 bases and J gave up 6 bases, with 22 bases separating them. The CDR3 sequence is CASREEGLGEAEAFF. Written as DNA, the CDR3 is TGTGCCAGTCGGGAGGAAGGCCTCGGGGAGGCTGAAGCTTTCTTT.

This chain links TRBV19 with TRBJ2-2; perhaps TRBD1 as D (5 bases). Trimming took 1 base from V and 3 from J, leaving 9 bases between them. The CDR3 totals 15 residues. Looked up from germline, CDR1 is LNHDA and CDR2 is SQIVND (reference sequence). This CDR3 is CASSIGQTDTGELFF. The CDR3, as DNA: TGTGCCAGTAGTATAGGGCAGACAGACACCGGGGAGCTGTTTTTT. The complete variable domain, with remaining parts taken from reference TRBV19 and TRBJ2-2, reads DGGITQSPKYLFRKEGQNVTLSCEQNLNHDAMYWYRQDPGQGLRLIYYSQIVNDFQKGDIAEGYSVSREKKESFPLTVTSAQKNPTAFYLCASSIGQTDTGELFFGEGSRLTVL.

This clone is a singleton in its sample. The same CDR3 arises from other DNA sequences in this sample as well. V gene TRBV5-1 combines with J gene TRBJ2-2; D gene ambiguous. This CDR3 has 14 residues. CDR1 SGHRS and CDR2 YFSETQ come from the germline V gene. Trimming left V 4 bases short and J 3 bases short, with 10 bases between. CDR3 DNA sequence: TGCGCCAGCAGCCTGACTTCTTACACCGGGGAGCTGTTTTTT. This codes for CASSLTSYTGELFF.

The chain employs TRBV15 and TRBJ1-4; D is uncertain. The CDR3 extends over 13 amino acids. Germline CDR1 reads LNHNV; CDR2 reads YYDKDF (reference sequence). CDR3 residues: CATNRGTNEKLFF. The CDR3 nucleotides read TGTGCGACAAATCGGGGAACTAATGAAAAACTGTTTTTT.

V is TRBV7-9 and J is TRBJ2-2; D unclear. The germline V and J ends were trimmed by 2 bases and 3 bases, with 10 bases remaining between them. Germline lookup yields CDR1 SEHNR and CDR2 FQNEAQ (reference sequence). This CDR3 contains 15 residues. CDR3 sequence (DNA): TGTGCCAGCAGCTTATTGGGCTCATACACCGGGGAGCTGTTTTTT. Translating gives CASSLLGSYTGELFF. The full variable domain, its missing parts supplied by reference TRBV7-9 and TRBJ2-2, is DTGVSQNPRHKITKRGQNVTFRCDPISEHNRLYWYRQTLGQGPEFLTYFQNEAQLEKSRLLSDRFSAERPKGSFSTLEIQRTEQGDSAMYLCASSLLGSYTGELFFGEGSRLTVL.

The genes are TRBV28 and TRBJ1-4; the D gene is possibly TRBD1 (5 bases). V lost 5 bases, J lost 6 bases, and 16 bases lay in between. Germline-derived CDR1 and CDR2 are MDHEN and SYDVKM. This CDR3 comprises 15 residues. The CDR3: CASSPQTVGDEKLFF. The CDR3 nucleotides are TGTGCCAGCAGTCCACAGACAGTTGGGGATGAAAAACTGTTTTTT. The complete variable domain, with remaining parts taken from reference TRBV28 and TRBJ1-4, reads DVKVTQSSRYLVKRTGEKVFLECVQDMDHENMFWYRQDPGLGLRLIYFSYDVKMKEKGDIPEGYSVSREKKERFSLILESASTNQTSMYLCASSPQTVGDEKLFFGSGTQLSVL.

V and J are TRBV6-5 and TRBJ2-5; 8 bases are a match to TRBD1. Germline CDR1 and CDR2: MNHEY and SVGAGI. J was trimmed by 2 bases and V by 0 bases; bases with no gene match: 5. CDR3 length: 16 amino acids. CDR3 DNA sequence: TGTGCCAGCAGTTACTCCGGGACAGGAGGTCAAGAGACCCAGTACTTC. Protein product: CASSYSGTGGQETQYF.

The J gene is TRBJ1-3, the V gene TRBV3-1 (or the pseudogene TRBV3-2); D uncertain. Between the trimmed V and J ends, which lost 4 bases and 0 bases, there was a span of 7 bases. CDR1 and CDR2 (germline): LGHDT, YNNKEL (reference sequence). This CDR3 has 14 residues. The CDR3 protein is CASSLVSSGNTIYF. CDR3 bases: TGTGCCAGCAGCCTAGTGAGCTCTGGAAACACCATATATTTT.

This chain connects TRBV19 to TRBJ1-5, with a weak D call TRBD1 (6 bases). Deletions cut 7 bases from V and 6 bases from J, with 25 bases between. This CDR3 has 17 residues. Germline CDR1 reads LNHDA; CDR2 reads SQIVND (reference sequence). CDR3 region: CASNSPGQSGPSQPQHF. The CDR3, as DNA: TGTGCCAGTAATTCTCCGGGACAATCCGGGCCTAGTCAGCCCCAGCATTTT.

This sequence joins TRBV28 and TRBJ2-3; 7 positions match TRBD2. The CDR3 has 15 amino acids. V was pared by 3 bases and J by 4 bases, with 7 bases of the junction left unmatched. Germline V lookup: CDR1 MDHEN, CDR2 SYDVKM. Here the CDR3 DNA reads TGTGCCAGCAGTTTCGCAGGACTAGGATCAGATACGCAGTATTTT. Amino acids: CASSFAGLGSDTQYF.

A note on this clone: The same CDR3 arises from other DNA sequences in this sample as well. The gene calls are TRBV5-1 and TRBJ2-2; 9 positions agree with TRBD1. Germline CDR1 and CDR2: SGHRS and YFSETQ. V lost 0 bases and J lost 6; bases outside the gene matches: 0. This CDR3 has 14 residues. CDR3 loop: CASSLGQGAGELFF. The CDR3, as DNA: TGCGCCAGCAGCTTGGGACAGGGGGCCGGGGAGCTGTTTTTT.

The chain joins TRBV7-2 to TRBJ2-1, with 10 bases lining up with TRBD2. After removal of 8 bases from V and 7 bases from J, the junction contained 8 bases not matched to a gene. Germline CDR1 is SGHTA and CDR2 is FQGNSA. The CDR3 covers 14 residues. The CDR3 reads CASGRSGGANEQFF. The CDR3 bases are TGTGCCAGCGGAAGGAGCGGGGGGGCTAATGAGCAGTTCTTC.

J is TRBJ1-4 and V is TRBV12-3 or TRBV12-4, with D possibly matching TRBD1 (5 bases). The V gene lost 7 bases and the J gene lost 8 bases, with 11 bases spanning the gap. The CDR3 runs to 12 residues. In DNA form, the CDR3 reads TGTGCCAGCACCGGGGGGAACGAAAAACTGTTTTTT. Translated: CASTGGNEKLFF.

The chain links TRBV7-6 to TRBJ2-7, with TRBD2 matching 10 bases. The germline CDR1 and CDR2 sequences are SGHVS and FNYEAQ. CDR3 size: 17 residues. Losses at the gene ends were 1 base for V and 0 bases for J; bases not matched to a gene: 6. CDR3 sequence (DNA): TGTGCCAGCAGCTTAGTAGCGGGAGGAAGGGGCTCCTACGAGCAGTACTTC. It translates to CASSLVAGGRGSYEQYF.

This chain connects TRBV25-1 to TRBJ1-1; D remains ambiguous. CDR3 length: 13 residues. Germline V CDR1 and CDR2: MGHDK, SYGVNS. The germline V and J ends were trimmed by 2 bases and 12 bases, with 16 bases remaining between them. The CDR3 reads CASSEAGGRVTFF. The CDR3 DNA reads as TGTGCCAGCAGTGAAGCTGGAGGACGAGTGACTTTCTTT.

The rearrangement uses TRBV5-5 and TRBJ2-2; 7 bases line up with TRBD1. Germline lookup yields CDR1 SGHKS and CDR2 YYEKEE (reference sequence). Trimming removed 4 bases from V and 7 bases from J; junction bases left unmatched: 7. The CDR3 has 14 residues. CDR3 in amino acids: CASSLGQAIGELFF. The CDR3 bases are TGTGCCAGCAGCCTAGGACAGGCAATCGGGGAGCTGTTTTTT.

In this sample, this clone turned up a few times. The J gene is TRBJ1-3, the V gene TRBV6-5; D not certain. V was pared by 0 bases and J by 2 bases, with 8 bases between. Germline V gene lookup returns CDR1 MNHEY and CDR2 SVGAGI. This CDR3 contains 15 residues. The CDR3 bases are TGTGCCAGCAGTTACTCGAGTCAGGCTGGAAACACCATATATTTT. This sequence encodes CASSYSSQAGNTIYF.